This note documents a single T cell receptor beta chain sequence. The antigen remains undetermined. The data are from a study of long-term antiretroviral therapy in people with HIV. Per individual, the PBMC samples numbered at least one pre-ART and at least two post-ART. Study findings and constraints: Relative to transplant donor controls, diversity remained lower despite increasing after ART. Controls showed broader CDR3 length ranges than did the HIV repertoires. Pre-ART clonal expansions dominated every time point's repertoire.

Run at survey level, the immunoSEQ assay was version v3.0. This table comes from immunoSEQ multiplex PCR, and its TCRdb copy is limited to in-frame clones, with some not included. The table includes over 8,500 clones, around 84% detected once. Germline-derived CDR1 and CDR2 are SGHDT and YYEEEE. This CDR3 is 12 amino acids long. V lost 3 bases, J lost 7 bases, and 8 bases lay in between. This clonotype was obtained from a man between 45 and 60 years old with HIV. This chain joins TRBV5-6 and TRBJ2-1, with no clear D. The sequencing here drew on unsorted PBMCs, taken 7 to 7.5 years after starting antiretroviral therapy. CDR3 sequence reads: CASSSVGNEQFF. The DNA of the CDR3 is TGTGCCAGCAGCTCGGTGGGGAATGAGCAGTTCTTC.